This T cell receptor (beta chain) was sequenced in a study of CD8+ T cells in alopecia areata. Regarding the study as a whole: TCR sharing was clearer in mice than between patients, perhaps partly owing to patient HLA diversity. Alphabeta T cells residing in normal skin are also sequenced in scalp samples. Compared with normal scalp, lesional scalp had higher clonality and more expanded CD8+ clones.

cDNA prepared by RNA extraction and subsequent reverse transcription served as the template for sequencing. The method was immunoSEQ multiplex PCR; TCRdb's version includes in-frame clones alone and lacks a portion of them. The table has 130,000 or so clones, around 45% seen once. Trimming removed 6 bases from V and 1 base from J; junction bases left unmatched: 2. The CDR3 is made up of 14 amino acids. Germline-derived CDR1 and CDR2 are SQVTM and ANQGSEA. A word on this clone: Its antigen is still unknown.

PBMCs served as the source from which CD4+ and CD8+ T cells were sorted. The receptor was isolated from a human donor with alopecia areata. Sequences were obtained from NKG2D-low CD8+ T cells sorted from blood. V gene TRBV29-1 combines with J gene TRBJ2-2; TRBD2 aligns across 10 bases. DNA of the CDR3: TGCAGCGTCGCTAGCGGGGGGAACACCGGGGAGCTGTTTTTT. Amino acid sequence: CSVASGGNTGELFF.